This note documents a single T cell receptor beta chain sequence. As originally analysed: Quantification of nucleated cells was approximated via reference gene primer amplification. Clones were sequenced by immunoSEQ multiplex PCR, and TCRdb holds only the in-frame ones, with some missing. D and trimming come from the DNA, and the V and J calls and clone size come from that table. The repertoire holds approximately 150,000 clones, with 86% as singletons. This specimen comes from a study of blood T cell repertoires in COVID-19. Turning to the study itself: Acute and convalescent COVID-19 specimens originated in the United States, Italy and Spain. The cDNA or gDNA used as material had been derived from T cells, B-cell-depleted T cells, or PBMCs.

Germline-derived CDR1 and CDR2 are DFQATT and SNEGSKA (reference sequence). The CDR3 consists of 16 residues. The germline V and J ends were trimmed by 3 bases and 7 bases, with 22 bases remaining between them. The receptor was isolated from a woman in her 70s with acute or convalescent COVID-19. The sample taken for sequencing was peripheral blood. The rearrangement uses TRBV20-1 and TRBJ2-1; the D gene is possibly TRBD2 (6 bases). The CDR3 spells CSASPLAPSLLNEQFF. CDR3 bases: TGCAGTGCTAGTCCACTAGCCCCCTCCCTACTTAATGAGCAGTTCTTC.